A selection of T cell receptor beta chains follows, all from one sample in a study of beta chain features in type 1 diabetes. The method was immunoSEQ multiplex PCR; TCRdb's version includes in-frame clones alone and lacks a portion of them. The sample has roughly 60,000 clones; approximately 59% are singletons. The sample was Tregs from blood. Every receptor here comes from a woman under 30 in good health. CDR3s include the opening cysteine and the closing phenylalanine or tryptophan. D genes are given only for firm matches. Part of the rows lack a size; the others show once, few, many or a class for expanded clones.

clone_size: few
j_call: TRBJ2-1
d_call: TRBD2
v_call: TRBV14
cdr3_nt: TGTGCCAGCAGCCGCACCCCACTAGCGAATGAGCAGTTCTTC
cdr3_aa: CASSRTPLANEQFF

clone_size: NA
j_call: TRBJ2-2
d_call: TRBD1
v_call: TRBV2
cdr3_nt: TGTGCCAGCAGTGAGAACAGGGGGAACACCGGGGAGCTGTTTTTT
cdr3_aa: CASSENRGNTGELFF

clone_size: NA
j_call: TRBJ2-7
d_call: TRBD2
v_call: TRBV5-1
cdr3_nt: TGCGCCAGCAGCCCCACGGGGACTAGCGGGGGCCTCTACGAGCAGTACTTC
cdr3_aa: CASSPTGTSGGLYEQYF

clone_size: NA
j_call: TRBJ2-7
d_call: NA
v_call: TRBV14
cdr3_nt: TGTGCCAGCAGCTCTCAATACGGCGAGCAGTACTTC
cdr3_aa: CASSSQYGEQYF

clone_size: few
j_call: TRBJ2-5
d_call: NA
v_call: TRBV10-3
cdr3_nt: TGTGCCATCAGTGAGGGCTCGCAGGAGACCCAGTACTTC
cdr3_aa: CAISEGSQETQYF

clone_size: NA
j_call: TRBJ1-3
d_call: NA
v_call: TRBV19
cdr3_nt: TGTGCCAGTAGTACCGAACCCGGGAGTCGCTCTGGAAACACCATATATTTT
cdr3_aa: CASSTEPGSRSGNTIYF

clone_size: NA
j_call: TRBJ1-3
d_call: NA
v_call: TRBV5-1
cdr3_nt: TGCGCCAGCAGCTTGGATCCGTATCCCCTATCTGGAAACACCATATATTTT
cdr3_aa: CASSLDPYPLSGNTIYF

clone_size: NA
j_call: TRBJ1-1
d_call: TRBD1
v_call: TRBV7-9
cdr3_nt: TGTGCCAGCAGCTTAGTGACAGGGCGGCAAGCTTTCTTT
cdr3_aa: CASSLVTGRQAFF

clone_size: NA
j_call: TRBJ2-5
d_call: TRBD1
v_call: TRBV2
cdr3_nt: TGTGCCAGCAGTGTTGACAGGGAACGGGAGACCCAGTACTTC
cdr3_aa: CASSVDRERETQYF

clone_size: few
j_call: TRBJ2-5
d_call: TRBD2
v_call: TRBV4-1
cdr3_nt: TGCGCCAGCAGCCCCGAGCGACTAGCGGGAGAAGAGACCCAGTACTTC
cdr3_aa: CASSPERLAGEETQYF

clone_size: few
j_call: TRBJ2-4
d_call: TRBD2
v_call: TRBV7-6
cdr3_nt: TGTGCCAGCAGCTTAGCCCGGCCTAGCGGAGGCAAAAACATTCAGTACTTC
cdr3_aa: CASSLARPSGGKNIQYF

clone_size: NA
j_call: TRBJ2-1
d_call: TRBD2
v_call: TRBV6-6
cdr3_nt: TGTGCCAGCAGCCGGGGGGGATACTACAATGAGCAGTTCTTC
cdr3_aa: CASSRGGYYNEQFF

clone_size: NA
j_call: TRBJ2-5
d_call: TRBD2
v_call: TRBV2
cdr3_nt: TGTGCCAGCAGTGACCGGGGGGGAGAGACCCAGTACTTC
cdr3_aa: CASSDRGGETQYF

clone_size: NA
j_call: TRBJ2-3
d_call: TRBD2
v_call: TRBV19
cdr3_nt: TGTGCCAGTAGTATAGGGAATAGCGGGGGGCCAGATACGCAGTATTTT
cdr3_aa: CASSIGNSGGPDTQYF

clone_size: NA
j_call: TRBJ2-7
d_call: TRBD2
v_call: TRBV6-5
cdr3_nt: TGTGCCAGCAGTTACTCTCTAGCGGGGACCTACGAGCAGTACTTC
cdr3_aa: CASSYSLAGTYEQYF

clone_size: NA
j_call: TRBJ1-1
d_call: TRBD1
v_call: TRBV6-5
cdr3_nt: TGTGCCGTACTGAGGGACAGCACCACTGAAGCTTTCTTT
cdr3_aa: CAVLRDSTTEAFF

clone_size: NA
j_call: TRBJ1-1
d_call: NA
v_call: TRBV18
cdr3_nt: TGTGCCAGCTCACAAGACAAGAACACTGAAGCTTTCTTT
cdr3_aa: CASSQDKNTEAFF

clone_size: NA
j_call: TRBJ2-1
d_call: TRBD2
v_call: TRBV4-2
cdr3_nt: TGTGCCAGCAGCCAAGATCTTGAGGAGCGGGAGTGGGATGAGCAGTTCTTC
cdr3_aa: CASSQDLEEREWDEQFF

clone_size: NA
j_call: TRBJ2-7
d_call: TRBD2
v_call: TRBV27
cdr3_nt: TGTGCCAGCAGTTTCCAGGCTAGCGGGTCCTACGAGCAGTACTTC
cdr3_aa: CASSFQASGSYEQYF

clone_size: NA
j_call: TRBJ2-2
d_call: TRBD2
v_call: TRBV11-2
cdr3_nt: TGTGCCAGCACCTGGGGGAGGGCCTCGGCCGGGGAGCTGTTTTTT
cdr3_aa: CASTWGRASAGELFF

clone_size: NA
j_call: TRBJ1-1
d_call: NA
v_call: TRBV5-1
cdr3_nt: TGCGCCAGTCTCAAAGGGGCGGGAGCCACTGAAGCTTTCTTT
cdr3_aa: CASLKGAGATEAFF

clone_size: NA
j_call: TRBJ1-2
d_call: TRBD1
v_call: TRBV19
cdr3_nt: TGTGCCAGTAGTATGGACAGGACCCTCGGCTACACCTTC
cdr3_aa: CASSMDRTLGYTF

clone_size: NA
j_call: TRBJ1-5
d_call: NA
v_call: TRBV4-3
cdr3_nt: TGCGCCAGCAGCCAAGATATAACAGGCCTTCGGCCCCAGCATTTT
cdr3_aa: CASSQDITGLRPQHF

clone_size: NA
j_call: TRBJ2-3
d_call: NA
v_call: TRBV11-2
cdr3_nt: TGTGCCAGCAGCCCCCGCACAGGGCTTAGCACAGATACGCAGTATTTT
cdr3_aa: CASSPRTGLSTDTQYF

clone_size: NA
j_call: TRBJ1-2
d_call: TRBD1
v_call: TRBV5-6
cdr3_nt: TGTGCCAGCAGCATCCGGACAGGGAGGGGCGGCTACACCTTC
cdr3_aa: CASSIRTGRGGYTF

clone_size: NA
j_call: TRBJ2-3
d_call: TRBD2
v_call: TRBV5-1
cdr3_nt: TGCGCCAGCAAGGGACTAGCGGGAGGGCCAGATACGCAGTATTTT
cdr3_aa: CASKGLAGGPDTQYF

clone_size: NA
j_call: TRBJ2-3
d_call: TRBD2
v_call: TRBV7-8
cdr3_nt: TGTGCCAGCAGCTACCTACTAGCGGGACGCACAGATACGCAGTATTTT
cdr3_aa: CASSYLLAGRTDTQYF

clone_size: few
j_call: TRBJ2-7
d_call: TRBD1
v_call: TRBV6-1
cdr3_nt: TGTGCCATCAGTGAGTGGACAGGGGCCGAGCAGTACTTC
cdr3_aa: CAISEWTGAEQYF

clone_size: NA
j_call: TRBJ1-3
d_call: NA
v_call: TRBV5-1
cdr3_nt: TGCGCCAGCAGTATGGGGGGAACTCTCGGAAACACCATATATTTT
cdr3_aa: CASSMGGTLGNTIYF

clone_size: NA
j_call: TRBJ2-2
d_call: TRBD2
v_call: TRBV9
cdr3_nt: TGTGCCAGCAGCCCGCAGAGCGGGGGGGGATACACCGGGGAGCTGTTTTTT
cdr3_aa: CASSPQSGGGYTGELFF

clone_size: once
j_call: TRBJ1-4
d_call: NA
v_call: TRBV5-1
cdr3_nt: TGCGCCAGCACCCTGGCAGGGGCAACTAATGAAAAACTGTTTTTT
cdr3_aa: CASTLAGATNEKLFF

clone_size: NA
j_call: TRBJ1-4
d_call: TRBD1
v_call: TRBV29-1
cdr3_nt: TGCAGCGTTTTACAGGGGGCGTACCCTAATGAAAAACTGTTTTTT
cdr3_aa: CSVLQGAYPNEKLFF

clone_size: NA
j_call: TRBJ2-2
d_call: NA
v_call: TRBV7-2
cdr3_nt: TGTGCCAGCAGCTTGGCTACAGGTCCCGGGGAGCTGTTTTTT
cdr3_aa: CASSLATGPGELFF

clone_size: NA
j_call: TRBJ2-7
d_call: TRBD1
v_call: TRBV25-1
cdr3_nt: TGTGCCAGCAGAGGACAGGGACCCAGCGAGCAGTACTTC
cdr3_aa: CASRGQGPSEQYF

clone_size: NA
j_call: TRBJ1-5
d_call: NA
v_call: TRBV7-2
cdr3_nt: TGTGCCAGCAGCCCGAACCTAGGCAATCAGCCCCAGCATTTT
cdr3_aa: CASSPNLGNQPQHF

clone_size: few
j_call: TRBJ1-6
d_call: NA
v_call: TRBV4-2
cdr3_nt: TGTGCCAGCAGCCAAGGTAGTGCGGGTTCAGATTCACCCCTCCACTTT
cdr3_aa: CASSQGSAGSDSPLHF

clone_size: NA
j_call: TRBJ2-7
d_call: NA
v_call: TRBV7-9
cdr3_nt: TGTGCCAGCAGCCCCATGGCGGGGTTCTACGAGCAGTACTTC
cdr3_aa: CASSPMAGFYEQYF

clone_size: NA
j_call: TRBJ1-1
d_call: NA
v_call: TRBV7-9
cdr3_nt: TGTGCCAGCAGCTTAGCACTTGGTATGGGGGGCACTGAAGCTTTCTTT
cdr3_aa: CASSLALGMGGTEAFF

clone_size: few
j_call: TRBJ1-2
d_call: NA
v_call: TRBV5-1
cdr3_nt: TGCGCCAGCAGCTTCGGAGGAGGCACCAACTATGGCTACACCTTC
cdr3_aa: CASSFGGGTNYGYTF

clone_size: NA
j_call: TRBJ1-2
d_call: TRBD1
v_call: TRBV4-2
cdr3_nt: TGTGCCAGCAGCCCAAGGGGGACAGCAATATCCCCCTATGGCTACACCTTC
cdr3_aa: CASSPRGTAISPYGYTF

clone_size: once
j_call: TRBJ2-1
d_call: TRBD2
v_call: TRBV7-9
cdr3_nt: TGTGCCAGCAGCTTGAGTCTAGCGGGAGTTGAGAATGAGCAGTTCTTC
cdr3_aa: CASSLSLAGVENEQFF

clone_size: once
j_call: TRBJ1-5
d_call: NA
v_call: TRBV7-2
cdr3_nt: TGTGCCAGCAGCTTATACGAGGGTTCTCAGCCCCAGCATTTT
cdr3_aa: CASSLYEGSQPQHF

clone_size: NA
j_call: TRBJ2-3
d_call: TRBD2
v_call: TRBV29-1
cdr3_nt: TGCAGCGTTGAAGATCGACTAGCGGGGTCCAGCACAGATACGCAGTATTTT
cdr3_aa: CSVEDRLAGSSTDTQYF

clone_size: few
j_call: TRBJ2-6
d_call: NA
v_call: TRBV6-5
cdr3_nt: TGTGCCAGCAACAAGGGCGGGGCTGGGGCCAACGTCCTGACTTTC
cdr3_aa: CASNKGGAGANVLTF

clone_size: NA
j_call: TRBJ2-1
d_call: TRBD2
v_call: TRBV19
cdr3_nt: TGTGCCAGTAGTATAGCTACTAGCGGGATAAACGAGCAGTTCTTC
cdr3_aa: CASSIATSGINEQFF

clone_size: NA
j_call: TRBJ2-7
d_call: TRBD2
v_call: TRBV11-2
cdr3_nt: TGTGCCAGCAGCTTAGGGACTAGCGTAACCTACGAGCAGTACTTC
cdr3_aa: CASSLGTSVTYEQYF

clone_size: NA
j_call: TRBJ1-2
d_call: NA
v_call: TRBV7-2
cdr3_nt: TGTGCCAGCAGCACATACAGGTCCCGAGATGGAGGCTACACCTTC
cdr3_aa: CASSTYRSRDGGYTF

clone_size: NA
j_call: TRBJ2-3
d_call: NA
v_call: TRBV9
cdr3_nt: TGTGCCAGCAGCCCTCTTGGCATTCAGGATACGCAGTATTTT
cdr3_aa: CASSPLGIQDTQYF

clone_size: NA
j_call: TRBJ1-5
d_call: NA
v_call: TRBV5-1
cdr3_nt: TGCGCCAGCAGCTTGTTAGGGGGAAGCAATCAGCCCCAGCATTTT
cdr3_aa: CASSLLGGSNQPQHF

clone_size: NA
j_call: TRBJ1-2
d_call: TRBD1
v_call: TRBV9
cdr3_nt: TGTGCCAGCAGCGTAGAGACAGGGGGCTATGGCTACACCTTC
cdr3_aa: CASSVETGGYGYTF

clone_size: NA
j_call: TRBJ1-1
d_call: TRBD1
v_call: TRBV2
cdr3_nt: TGTGCCAGCAGTGAAGCATACAGGGGGCGCTGGGGTCCTTTCTTT
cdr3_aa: CASSEAYRGRWGPFF

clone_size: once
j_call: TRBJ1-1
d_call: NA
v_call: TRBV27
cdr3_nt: TGTGCCAGCAGTTCATTATCGGGAGCCGGGGGAGCTTTCTTT
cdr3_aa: CASSSLSGAGGAFF

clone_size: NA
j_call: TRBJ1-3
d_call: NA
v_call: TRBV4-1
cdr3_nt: TGCGCCAGCAGCCAAGATACCAGGTCAACTCACTCTGGAAACACCATATATTTT
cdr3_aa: CASSQDTRSTHSGNTIYF

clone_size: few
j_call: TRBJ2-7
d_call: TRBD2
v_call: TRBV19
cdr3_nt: TGTGCCAGTAGTATATGGGCCCTAGCGGGTGTCGACGAGCAGTACTTC
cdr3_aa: CASSIWALAGVDEQYF

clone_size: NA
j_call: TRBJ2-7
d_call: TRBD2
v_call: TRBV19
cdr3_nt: TGTGCCAGTAGTGAAATAGCGGGGGGCCTCAACGAGCAGTACTTC
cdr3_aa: CASSEIAGGLNEQYF